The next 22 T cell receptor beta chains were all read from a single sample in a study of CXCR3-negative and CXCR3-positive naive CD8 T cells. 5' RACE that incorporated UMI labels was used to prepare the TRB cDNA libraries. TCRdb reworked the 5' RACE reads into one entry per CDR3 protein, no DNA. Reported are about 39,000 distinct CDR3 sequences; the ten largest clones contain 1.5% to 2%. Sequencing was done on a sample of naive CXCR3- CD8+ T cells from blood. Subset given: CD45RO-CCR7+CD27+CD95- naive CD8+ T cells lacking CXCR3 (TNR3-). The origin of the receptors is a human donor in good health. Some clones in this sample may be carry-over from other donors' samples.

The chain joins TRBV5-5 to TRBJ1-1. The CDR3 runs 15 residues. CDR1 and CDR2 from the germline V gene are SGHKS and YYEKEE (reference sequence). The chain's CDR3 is CASSLGAWLNTEAFF.

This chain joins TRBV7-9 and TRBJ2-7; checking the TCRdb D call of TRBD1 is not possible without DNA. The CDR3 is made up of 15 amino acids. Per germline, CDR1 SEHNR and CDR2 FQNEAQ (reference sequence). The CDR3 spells CASSFRTGTLDEQYF.

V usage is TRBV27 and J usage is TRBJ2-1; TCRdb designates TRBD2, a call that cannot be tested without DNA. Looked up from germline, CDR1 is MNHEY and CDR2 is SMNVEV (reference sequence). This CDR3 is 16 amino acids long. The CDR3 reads CASSSTSGGLYNEQFF.

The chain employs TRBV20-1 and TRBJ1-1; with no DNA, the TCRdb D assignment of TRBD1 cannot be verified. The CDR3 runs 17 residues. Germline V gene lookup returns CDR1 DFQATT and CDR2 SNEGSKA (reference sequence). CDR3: CSARVAHRGLMNTEAFF.

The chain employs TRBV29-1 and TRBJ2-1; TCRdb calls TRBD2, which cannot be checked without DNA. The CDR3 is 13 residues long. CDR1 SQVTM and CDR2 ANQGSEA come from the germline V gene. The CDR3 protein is CSVDGGRYNEQFF.

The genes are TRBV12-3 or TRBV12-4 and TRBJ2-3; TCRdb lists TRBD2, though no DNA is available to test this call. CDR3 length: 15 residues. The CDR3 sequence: CASSLWGALRDTQYF.

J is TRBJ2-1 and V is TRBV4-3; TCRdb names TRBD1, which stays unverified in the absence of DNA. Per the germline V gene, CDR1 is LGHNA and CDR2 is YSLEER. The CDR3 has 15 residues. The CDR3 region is CASSQWAGETDEQFF.

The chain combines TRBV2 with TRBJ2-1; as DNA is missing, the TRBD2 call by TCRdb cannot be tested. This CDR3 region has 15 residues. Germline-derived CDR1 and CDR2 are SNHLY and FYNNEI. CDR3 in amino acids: CASSEAGALVNEQFF.

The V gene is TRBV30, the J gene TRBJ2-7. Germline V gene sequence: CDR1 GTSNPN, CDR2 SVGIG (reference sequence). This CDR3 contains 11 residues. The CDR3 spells CAWSAMGEAYF.

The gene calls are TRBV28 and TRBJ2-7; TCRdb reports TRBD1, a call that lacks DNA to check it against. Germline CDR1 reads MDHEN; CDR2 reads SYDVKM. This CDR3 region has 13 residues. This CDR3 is CASSFLITGEQYF. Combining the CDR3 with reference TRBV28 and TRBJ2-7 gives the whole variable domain DVKVTQSSRYLVKRTGEKVFLECVQDMDHENMFWYRQDPGLGLRLIYFSYDVKMKEKGDIPEGYSVSREKKERFSLILESASTNQTSMYLCASSFLITGEQYFGPGTRLTVT.

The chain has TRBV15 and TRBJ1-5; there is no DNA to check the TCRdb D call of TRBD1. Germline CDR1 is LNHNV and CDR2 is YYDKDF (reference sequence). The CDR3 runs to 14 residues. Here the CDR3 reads CATSRGTGGQPQHF.

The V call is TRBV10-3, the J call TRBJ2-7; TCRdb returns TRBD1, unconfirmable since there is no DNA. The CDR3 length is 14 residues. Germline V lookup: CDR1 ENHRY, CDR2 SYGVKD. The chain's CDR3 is CAISQVGQLYEQYF.

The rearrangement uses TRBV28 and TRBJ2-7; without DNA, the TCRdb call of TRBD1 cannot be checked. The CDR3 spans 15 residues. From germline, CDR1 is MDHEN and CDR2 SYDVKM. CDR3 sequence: CASTFGLGGFYEQYF. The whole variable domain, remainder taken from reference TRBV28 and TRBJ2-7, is DVKVTQSSRYLVKRTGEKVFLECVQDMDHENMFWYRQDPGLGLRLIYFSYDVKMKEKGDIPEGYSVSREKKERFSLILESASTNQTSMYLCASTFGLGGFYEQYFGPGTRLTVT.

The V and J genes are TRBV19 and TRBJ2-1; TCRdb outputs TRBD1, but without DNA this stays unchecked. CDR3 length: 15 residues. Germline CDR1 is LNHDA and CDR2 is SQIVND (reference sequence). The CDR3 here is CASSIGDRGYNEQFF.

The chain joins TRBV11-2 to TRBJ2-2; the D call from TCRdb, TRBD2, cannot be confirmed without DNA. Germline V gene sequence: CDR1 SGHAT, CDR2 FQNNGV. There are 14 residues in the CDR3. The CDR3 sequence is CASSSPGLTGELFF.

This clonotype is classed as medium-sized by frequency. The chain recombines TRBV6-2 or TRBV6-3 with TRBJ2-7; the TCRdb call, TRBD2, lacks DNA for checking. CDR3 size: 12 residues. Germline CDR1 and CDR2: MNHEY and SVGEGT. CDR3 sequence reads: CASIGLTYEQYF.

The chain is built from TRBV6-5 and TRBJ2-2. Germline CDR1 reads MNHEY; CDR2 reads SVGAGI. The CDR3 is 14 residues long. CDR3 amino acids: CASSYSSAGGELFF.

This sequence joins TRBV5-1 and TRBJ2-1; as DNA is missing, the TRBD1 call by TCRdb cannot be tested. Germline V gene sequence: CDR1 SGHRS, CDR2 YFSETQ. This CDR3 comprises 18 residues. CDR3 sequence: CASSLSTVVGGLYNEQFF.

This CDR3 reads CASSSPTNEKLFF. The chain joins TRBV27 to TRBJ1-4. From germline, CDR1 is MNHEY and CDR2 SMNVEV (reference sequence). The CDR3 consists of 13 residues.

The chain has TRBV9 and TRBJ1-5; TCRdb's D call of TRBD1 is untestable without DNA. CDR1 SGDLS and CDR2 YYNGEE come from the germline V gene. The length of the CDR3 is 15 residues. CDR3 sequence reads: CASSVGAGHNQPQHF. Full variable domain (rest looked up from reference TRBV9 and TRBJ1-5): DSGVTQTPKHLITATGQRVTLRCSPRSGDLSVYWYQQSLDQGLQFLIQYYNGEERAKGNILERFSAQQFPDLHSELNLSSLELGDSALYFCASSVGAGHNQPQHFGDGTRLSIL.

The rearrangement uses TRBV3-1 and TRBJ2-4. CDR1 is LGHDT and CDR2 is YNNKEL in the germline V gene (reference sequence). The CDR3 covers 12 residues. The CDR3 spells CASSLNPNIQYF.

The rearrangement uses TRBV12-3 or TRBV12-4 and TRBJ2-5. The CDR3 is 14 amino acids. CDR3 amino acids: CASSSILSTGTQYF.